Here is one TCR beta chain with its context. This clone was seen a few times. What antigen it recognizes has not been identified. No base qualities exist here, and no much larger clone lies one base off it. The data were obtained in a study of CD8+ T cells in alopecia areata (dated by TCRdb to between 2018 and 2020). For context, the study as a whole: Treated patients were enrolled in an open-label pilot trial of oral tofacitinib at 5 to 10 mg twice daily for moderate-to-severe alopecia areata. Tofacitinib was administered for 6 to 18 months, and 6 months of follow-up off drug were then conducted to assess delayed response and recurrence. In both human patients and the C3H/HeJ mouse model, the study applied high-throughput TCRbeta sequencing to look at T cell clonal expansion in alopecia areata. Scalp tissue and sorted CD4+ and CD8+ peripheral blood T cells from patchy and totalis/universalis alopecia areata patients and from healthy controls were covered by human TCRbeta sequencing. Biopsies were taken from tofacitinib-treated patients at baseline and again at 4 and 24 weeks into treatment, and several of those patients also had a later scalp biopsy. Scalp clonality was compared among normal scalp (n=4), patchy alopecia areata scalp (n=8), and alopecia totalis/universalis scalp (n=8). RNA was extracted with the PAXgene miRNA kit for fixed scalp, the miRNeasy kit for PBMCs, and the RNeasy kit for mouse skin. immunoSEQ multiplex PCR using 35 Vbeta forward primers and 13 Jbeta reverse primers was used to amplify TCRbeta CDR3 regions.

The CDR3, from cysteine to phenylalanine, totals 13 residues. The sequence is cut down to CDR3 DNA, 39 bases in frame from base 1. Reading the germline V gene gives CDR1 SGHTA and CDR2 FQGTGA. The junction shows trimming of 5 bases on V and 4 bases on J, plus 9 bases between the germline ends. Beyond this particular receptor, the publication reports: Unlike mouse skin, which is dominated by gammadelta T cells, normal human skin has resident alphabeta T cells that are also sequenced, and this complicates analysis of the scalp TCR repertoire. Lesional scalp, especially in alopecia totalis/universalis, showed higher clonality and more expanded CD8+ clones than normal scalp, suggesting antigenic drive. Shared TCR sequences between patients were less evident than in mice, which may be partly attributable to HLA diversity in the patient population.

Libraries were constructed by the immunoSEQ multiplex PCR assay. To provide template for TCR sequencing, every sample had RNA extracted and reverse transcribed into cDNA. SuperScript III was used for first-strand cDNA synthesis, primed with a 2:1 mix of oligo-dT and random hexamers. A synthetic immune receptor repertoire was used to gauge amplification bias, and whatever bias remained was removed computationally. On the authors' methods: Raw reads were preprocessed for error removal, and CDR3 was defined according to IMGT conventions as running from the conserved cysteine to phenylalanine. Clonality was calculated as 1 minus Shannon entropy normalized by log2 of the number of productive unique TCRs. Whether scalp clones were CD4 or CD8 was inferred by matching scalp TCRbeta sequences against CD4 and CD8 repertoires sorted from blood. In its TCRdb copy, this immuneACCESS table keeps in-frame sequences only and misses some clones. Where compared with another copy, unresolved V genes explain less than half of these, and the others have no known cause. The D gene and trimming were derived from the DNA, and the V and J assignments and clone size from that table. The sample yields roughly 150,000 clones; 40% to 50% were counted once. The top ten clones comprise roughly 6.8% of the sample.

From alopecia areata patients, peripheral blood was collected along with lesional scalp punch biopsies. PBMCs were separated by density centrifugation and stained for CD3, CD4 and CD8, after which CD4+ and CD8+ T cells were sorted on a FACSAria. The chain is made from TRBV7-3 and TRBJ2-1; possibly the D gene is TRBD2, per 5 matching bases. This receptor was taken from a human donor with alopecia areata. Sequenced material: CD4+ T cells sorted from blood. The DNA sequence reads TGTGCCAGCAGCCGGGGAATTTACAATGAGCAGTTCTTC. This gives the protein CASSRGIYNEQFF.